What follows are 14 T cell receptor beta chains derived from one specimen sequenced in a study of shared clonotypes between healthy human individuals. Positively selected for CCR7, the CD45RO-negative cells used as naive CD8 cells excluded terminally differentiated effector memory CD45RA+ cells. The protocol was immunoSEQ multiplex PCR, while the TCRdb copy is restricted to in-frame clones and leaves out a portion. The sample has about 2,100,000 clones, about 92% seen once. The material sequenced was naive CD8+ T cells from PBMCs. The receptors come from a young man in good health. Some clones in this sample may be carry-over from other donors' samples.

The gene calls are TRBV9 and TRBJ2-1; D is unresolved. V dropped 0 bases and J dropped 8 bases, with 9 bases sitting between them. The CDR3 consists of 13 residues. Looked up from germline, CDR1 is SGDLS and CDR2 is YYNGEE. CDR3 nucleotide sequence: TGTGCCAGCAGCGTAGGAGTATCGGATGAGCAGTTCTTC. It is translated as CASSVGVSDEQFF.

This clone was picked up one time. The chain employs TRBV27 and TRBJ2-7; D not resolved. V lost 4 bases and J lost 5, with 15 bases in between. Germline V gene data show CDR1 as MNHEY and CDR2 as SMNVEV (reference sequence). The CDR3 contains 14 residues. This CDR3 is CASSYGRWFDEQYF. Here the CDR3 DNA reads TGTGCCAGCAGTTACGGCAGGTGGTTCGACGAGCAGTACTTC.

As concerns this clone: Other DNA sequences in the sample encode the same CDR3. The chain combines TRBV4-3 with TRBJ2-5, with 7 nucleotides matching TRBD2. CDR3 size: 15 residues. V was clipped by 3 bases and J by 5 bases; unmatched bases: 9. CDR1 LGHNA and CDR2 YSLEER come from the germline V gene. Written as DNA, the CDR3 is TGCGCCAGCAGCCAGGGGGGGGGTAGTCGGGAGACCCAGTACTTC. Its translation: CASSQGGGSRETQYF.

Remarks on this clone: This CDR3 is also generated by other DNA sequences in the sample. This chain connects TRBV7-3 to TRBJ2-3; D is ambiguous. The CDR3 spans 12 residues. V was trimmed by 5 bases and J by 4 bases, leaving 7 bases between them. The germline V gene has CDR1 SGHTA and CDR2 FQGTGA. The CDR3 loop reads CASSNRADTQYF. CDR3 DNA: TGTGCCAGCAGCAACCGGGCAGATACGCAGTATTTT.

The J gene is TRBJ2-7, the V gene TRBV19; 10 bases map to TRBD2. V gave up 4 bases and J gave up 3 bases; unmatched junction bases: 12. The CDR3 is made up of 17 amino acids. Germline lookup yields CDR1 LNHDA and CDR2 SQIVND (reference sequence). CDR3 nucleotides: TGTGCCAGTAGTACCCTCTCCAACGGACTAGCGGACTACGAGCAGTACTTC. Protein product: CASSTLSNGLADYEQYF.

Worth noting for this clone: This specimen includes other DNA sequences encoding the same CDR3. This sequence joins TRBV5-6 and TRBJ1-1, with D unresolved. The CDR3 is 14 amino acids. Between the trimmed V and J ends, which lost 0 bases and 1 base, there was a span of 7 bases. Germline V gene lookup returns CDR1 SGHDT and CDR2 YYEEEE. Here the CDR3 DNA reads TGTGCCAGCAGCTTGGGGGTGGGGAACACTGAAGCTTTCTTT. This sequence encodes CASSLGVGNTEAFF.

In regard to this clone: The sample carries other DNA sequences with the same CDR3. The J gene is TRBJ2-7, the V gene TRBV27; possibly TRBD1 for D (5 bases). The CDR3 is 14 amino acids. The germline CDR1 and CDR2 sequences are MNHEY and SMNVEV (reference sequence). V dropped 2 bases and J dropped 2 bases, with 10 bases sitting between them. The CDR3 DNA reads TGTGCCAGCAGTTTAAGGGGCACAGCCTACGAGCAGTACTTC. Translated, it gives CASSLRGTAYEQYF.

This chain joins TRBV7-9 and TRBJ1-2; no reliable D call. The length of the CDR3 is 13 residues. The germline V gene has CDR1 SEHNR and CDR2 FQNEAQ (reference sequence). Trimming pared 2 bases from V and 2 bases from J, leaving 6 bases between. CDR3 region: CASSLSRNYGYTF. CDR3 nucleotide sequence: TGTGCCAGCAGCTTATCTCGCAACTATGGCTACACCTTC.

This chain uses TRBV30 with TRBJ2-6, with 9 bases matching TRBD1. The CDR3 is 18 amino acids. Germline V lookup: CDR1 GTSNPN, CDR2 SVGIG (reference sequence). V dropped 2 bases and J dropped 0; count of bases not matched to a gene: 8. As DNA, the CDR3 is TGTGCCTGGAGTCCCACAGGGGGCGTATTCTCTGGGGCCAACGTCCTGACTTTC. Its translation: CAWSPTGGVFSGANVLTF.

V and J are TRBV18 and TRBJ2-7; TRBD2 matches at 8 bases. This CDR3 is 15 amino acids long. Looked up from germline, CDR1 is KGHSH and CDR2 is LQKENI. V gave up 3 bases and J gave up 2 bases; unmatched junction bases: 6. The CDR3 sequence is CASSPSQREPYEQYF. The CDR3, as DNA: TGTGCCAGCTCACCGTCCCAGCGGGAGCCCTACGAGCAGTACTTC.

The chain employs TRBV5-6 and TRBJ2-1; D unclear. The germline gives CDR1 SGHDT, CDR2 YYEEEE. The CDR3 consists of 12 residues. With 4 bases removed from V and 9 bases from J, the gap between germline ends came to 11 bases. The CDR3 coding sequence is TGTGCCAGCAGCCCGGGCGGTTTTGAGCAGTTCTTC. It specifies CASSPGGFEQFF.

Written as DNA, the CDR3 is TGTGCCACCAGCGGGGGGTCGACTAGCGGCCGCGACGATACCGGGGAGCTGTTTTTT. Its protein product is CATSGGSTSGRDDTGELFF. The chain carries TRBV15 and TRBJ2-2; 9 positions agree with TRBD2. This CDR3 comprises 19 residues. The V gene end was trimmed by 5 bases and the J gene end by 5 bases; junction bases not matched to a gene: 18. The germline CDR1 and CDR2 sequences are LNHNV and YYDKDF (reference sequence).

This chain uses TRBV29-1 with TRBJ2-1; D is ambiguous. CDR1 and CDR2 (germline): SQVTM, ANQGSEA. Trimming took off 5 bases at V and 7 bases at J, with 15 bases between the two ends. This CDR3 is 13 amino acids long. The CDR3 bases are TGCAGCGTTCAATTAGCACTCGAGAATGAGCAGTTCTTC. Protein sequence: CSVQLALENEQFF.

The chain carries TRBV4-1 and TRBJ2-7, with D perhaps TRBD1 (5 bases). The V gene lost 7 bases and the J gene lost 0 bases, with 16 bases spanning the gap. The CDR3 length is 15 residues. In germline, CDR1 is MGHRA, CDR2 YSYEKL. The CDR3 bases are TGCGCCAGCACTCTCGATCCAGGGTTCTCCTACGAGCAGTACTTC. This sequence encodes CASTLDPGFSYEQYF.